The clone carrying this TCR beta chain has a handful of counts. Its antigen is not known. CD45RO/CCR7/CD25/CD127/CD95/CD27 staining was used to isolate CD4+ naive, central memory, regulatory and stem cell-like memory cells by sorting. The record originates from a study of beta chain features in type 1 diabetes. Study-level results: Cells carrying high TCR expression could end up over-represented when cDNA is sequenced. Any role of HLA type in TCRB rearrangement remained unresolved here. In patients and controls equally, PCR might favor templates that are shorter.

The study reverse transcribed the entire isolated RNA, so it sequenced expressed TCRB transcripts. Repertoires were generated with immunoSEQ multiplex PCR, while TCRdb's copy carries only in-frame clones and drops some. Of 300,000 or so clones in the sample, 8% were seen once. The TCR sequence derives from a woman younger than 30 in good health. Material for sequencing was central memory CD4+ T cells from blood.

The CDR3 sequence: CASSLGLMSSEYNEQFF. The CDR3 nucleotides read TGTGCCAGCAGCTTAGGTCTGATGTCTAGCGAGTACAATGAGCAGTTCTTC. The gene calls are TRBV7-2 and TRBJ2-1; D may be TRBD2 (6 bases). In germline, CDR1 is SGHTA, CDR2 FQGNSA. CDR3 length equals 17 residues. V was clipped by 1 base and J by 4 bases, with 17 bases between them.